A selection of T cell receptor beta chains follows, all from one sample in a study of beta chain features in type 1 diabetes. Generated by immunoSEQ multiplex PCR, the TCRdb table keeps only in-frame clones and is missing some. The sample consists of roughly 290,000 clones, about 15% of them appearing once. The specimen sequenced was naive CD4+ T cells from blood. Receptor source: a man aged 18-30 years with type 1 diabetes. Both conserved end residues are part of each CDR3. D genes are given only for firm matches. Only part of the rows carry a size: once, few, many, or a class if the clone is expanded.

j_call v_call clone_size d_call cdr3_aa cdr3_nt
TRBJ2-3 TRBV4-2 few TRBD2 CASSQETSDHTDTQYF TGTGCCAGCAGCCAAGAGACTAGCGACCACACAGATACGCAGTATTTT
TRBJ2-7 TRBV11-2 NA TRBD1 CASSFGTGLYEQYF TGTGCCAGCAGCTTTGGGACAGGCTTGTACGAGCAGTACTTC
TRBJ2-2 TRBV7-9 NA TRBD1 CASSAWTGDNTGELFF TGTGCCAGCAGCGCCTGGACAGGAGATAACACCGGGGAGCTGTTTTTT
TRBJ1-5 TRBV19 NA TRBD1 CASSDRGQPQHF TGTGCCAGTAGTGACAGGGGCCAGCCCCAGCATTTT
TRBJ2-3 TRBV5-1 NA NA CASSLRQGSDTQYF TGCGCCAGCAGCTTGAGGCAGGGATCAGATACGCAGTATTTT
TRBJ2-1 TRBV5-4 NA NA CASSLGGAETYNEQFF TGTGCCAGCAGCTTGGGAGGAGCAGAGACCTACAATGAGCAGTTCTTC
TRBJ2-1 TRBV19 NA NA CASSIQSTVPYNEQFF TGTGCCAGTAGTATCCAATCGACAGTTCCCTACAATGAGCAGTTCTTC
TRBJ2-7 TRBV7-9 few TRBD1 CASSYQTGAYEQYF TGTGCCAGCAGCTACCAGACAGGGGCCTACGAGCAGTACTTC
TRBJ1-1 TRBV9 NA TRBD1 CASSAQGQGLWTEAFF TGTGCCAGCAGCGCCCAAGGACAGGGATTGTGGACTGAAGCTTTCTTT
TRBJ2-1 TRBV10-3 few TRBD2 CAISGSTGTLGGDEQFF TGTGCCATCAGTGGGTCAACCGGGACCTTGGGGGGGGATGAGCAGTTCTTC
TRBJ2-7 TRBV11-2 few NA CASSRTGGSSYEQYF TGTGCCAGCAGCCGAACAGGAGGGAGCTCCTACGAGCAGTACTTC
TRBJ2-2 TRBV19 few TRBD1 CASSTGQVLNTGELFF TGTGCCAGTAGTACCGGACAGGTTCTGAACACCGGGGAGCTGTTTTTT
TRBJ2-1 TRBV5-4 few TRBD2 CASSLDAAGGSSELF TGTGCCAGCAGCTTGGACGCGGCGGGAGGTTCGAGTGAACTCTTC
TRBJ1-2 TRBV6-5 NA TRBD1 CASSPRTGFAF TGTGCCAGCAGTCCCCGGACAGGGTTCGCCTTC